The clone carrying this TCR beta chain was counted at least ten times. The CDR3 contains 14 residues. V trimming: 1 base; J trimming: 2 bases; junction bases outside the gene matches: 2. CDR1 and CDR2 from the germline V gene are SGHRS and YFSETQ. The sample comes from a study of blood T cell repertoires in COVID-19. Study-level background: Specimens from acute and convalescent COVID-19 originated in the United States, Italy and Spain. Sources were T cells, B-cell-depleted T cells, or PBMCs; the material itself was cDNA or gDNA.

Under the authors' procedure: Estimation of nucleated cell counts was performed using reference gene primer amplification. The assay was immunoSEQ multiplex PCR, and TCRdb's table has in-frame clones only and misses some. From that table come the V and J calls and clone size; the DNA was used to work out D and trimming. This table holds 130,000 to 150,000 clones, 65% to 85% found once. This receptor was identified in a man in his 60s with active or convalescent COVID-19. Sequences were obtained from peripheral blood. The rearrangement links TRBV5-1 to TRBJ2-7; 8 positions match TRBD1. The chain's CDR3 is CASSLTGQAYEQYF. The DNA of the CDR3 is TGCGCCAGCAGCTTGACGGGACAGGCCTACGAGCAGTACTTC.